These 24 T cell receptor beta chains originate from one sample sequenced in a study of PD-1 blockade in classical Hodgkin lymphoma. The time point here: newly diagnosed, previously untreated cHL patient sample. Negative selection with magnetic separation was used to purify CD4+ T cells from thawed PBMCs. Using immunoSEQ multiplex PCR, the repertoire was profiled, and TCRdb retains in-frame clones only, with some absent. This table holds 15,000 to 17,000 clones, just over 85% found once. The specimen sequenced was CD4+ T cells from blood. The receptors were sampled from a human donor with classical Hodgkin lymphoma.

The chain carries TRBV30 and TRBJ2-3; D gene unclear. In germline, CDR1 is GTSNPN, CDR2 SVGIG (reference sequence). V gave up 4 bases and J gave up 2 bases, with 13 bases separating them. The CDR3 sequence is 14 residues long. The CDR3 nucleotides are TGTGCCTGGACTGTCGGACGGATCACAGATACGCAGTATTTT. Protein product: CAWTVGRITDTQYF.

This chain joins TRBV6-5 and TRBJ2-1; 8 nucleotides align to TRBD2. Germline CDR1 and CDR2: MNHEY and SVGAGI. CDR3 size: 15 residues. Trimming cost V 2 bases and J 6 bases; bases outside gene matches: 6. CDR3 amino acids: CASSYEAGAGNEQFF. CDR3 DNA sequence: TGTGCCAGCAGTTACGAAGCGGGAGCGGGCAATGAGCAGTTCTTC.

This clone was recorded a few times. This chain links TRBV5-4 with TRBJ1-2; the D is unclear. The CDR3 covers 15 residues. V lost 0 bases, J lost 0 bases, and 9 bases lay in between. Germline V gene data show CDR1 as SGHNT and CDR2 as YYREEE (reference sequence). The CDR3 loop reads CASSLDGITNYGYTF. In DNA form, the CDR3 reads TGTGCCAGCAGCTTGGATGGGATTACTAACTATGGCTACACCTTC.

The V gene is TRBV7-2, the J gene TRBJ2-5, with 10 bases lining up with TRBD2. CDR1 SGHTA and CDR2 FQGNSA come from the germline V gene. The CDR3 length is 15 residues. V trimming: 3 bases; J trimming: 7 bases; junction bases outside the gene matches: 8. CDR3 nucleotide sequence: TGTGCCAGCAGCTTCTCCCCAGCGGGGGGGGTGACCCAGTACTTC. Protein sequence: CASSFSPAGGVTQYF.

V gene TRBV5-1 combines with J gene TRBJ2-5; D ambiguous. Germline CDR1 is SGHRS and CDR2 is YFSETQ. V was trimmed by 2 bases and J by 3 bases, leaving 5 bases between them. This CDR3 contains 12 residues. The CDR3 coding sequence is TGCGCCAGCAGCTTTTCAGAAGAGACCCAGTACTTC. Its translation: CASSFSEETQYF.

This clone was found once. This chain uses TRBV29-1 with TRBJ1-3, with unresolved D. V lost 2 bases, J lost 0 bases, and 14 bases lay in between. Looked up from germline, CDR1 is SQVTM and CDR2 is ANQGSEA. The CDR3 spans 16 residues. CDR3 sequence (DNA): TGCAGCGTTGAAAACCGAGGCGGAGCCTCTGGAAACACCATATATTTT. Protein product: CSVENRGGASGNTIYF. The whole variable domain, remainder taken from reference TRBV29-1 and TRBJ1-3, is SAVISQKPSRDICQRGTSLTIQCQVDSQVTMMFWYRQQPGQSLTLIATANQGSEATYESGFVIDKFPISRPNLTFSTLTVSNMSPEDSSIYLCSVENRGGASGNTIYFGEGSWLTVV.

This clone has just one count. The CDR3 region has the DNA TGTGCCAGCAGCCCAGCAGGGGGCCCGAAGTTGGACGAGCAGTACTTC. Protein sequence: CASSPAGGPKLDEQYF. J is TRBJ2-7 and V is TRBV7-2, with TRBD1 identical over 8 bases. Germline CDR1 and CDR2: SGHTA and FQGNSA. Trimming removed 5 bases from V and 5 bases from J; junction bases left unmatched: 14. There are 16 residues in the CDR3.

This clone was counted once. CDR3 sequence: CASKTPGQGSYEAFF. The DNA of the CDR3 is TGTGCCAGCAAGACTCCGGGACAGGGGTCCTATGAAGCTTTCTTT. This rearrangement joins TRBV28 to TRBJ1-1; 10 nucleotides line up with TRBD1. The germline CDR1 and CDR2 sequences are MDHEN and SYDVKM. J gave up 7 bases and V 7 bases, and 12 bases lay outside the gene matches. This CDR3 region has 15 residues.

The gene calls are TRBV11-3 and TRBJ1-1, with D unresolved. The germline V gene has CDR1 SGHNT and CDR2 YENEEA. This CDR3 has 14 amino acids. The V and J ends lost 1 base and 4 bases respectively, with 10 bases between them. The CDR3 loop reads CASSLGSRPTEAFF. The DNA of the CDR3 is TGTGCCAGCAGCTTAGGCAGTCGTCCCACTGAAGCTTTCTTT. The full variable domain, rest sourced from reference TRBV11-3 and TRBJ1-1, is EAGVVQSPRYKIIEKKQPVAFWCNPISGHNTLYWYLQNLGQGPELLIRYENEEAVDDSQLPKDRFSAERLKGVDSTLKIQPAELGDSAVYLCASSLGSRPTEAFFGQGTRLTVV.

The J gene is TRBJ1-4, the V gene TRBV7-9; TRBD1 aligns across 7 bases. V was clipped by 3 bases and J by 2 bases; unmatched bases: 3. The germline CDR1 and CDR2 sequences are SEHNR and FQNEAQ (reference sequence). The CDR3 runs to 15 residues. CDR3 protein: CASSFPGQTNEKLFF. CDR3 nucleotides: TGTGCCAGCAGCTTTCCGGGACAGACTAATGAAAAACTGTTTTTT.

The rearrangement joins TRBV19 to TRBJ2-5; 13 positions agree with TRBD2. V trimming: 0 bases; J trimming: 7 bases; junction bases outside the gene matches: 8. This CDR3 has 17 amino acids. Germline CDR1 and CDR2: LNHDA and SQIVND (reference sequence). The CDR3 sequence: CASSIDQGLAGSGTQYF. DNA for the CDR3: TGTGCCAGTAGTATAGACCAGGGACTAGCGGGATCCGGGACCCAGTACTTC. Complete variable domain (other parts from reference TRBV19 and TRBJ2-5): DGGITQSPKYLFRKEGQNVTLSCEQNLNHDAMYWYRQDPGQGLRLIYYSQIVNDFQKGDIAEGYSVSREKKESFPLTVTSAQKNPTAFYLCASSIDQGLAGSGTQYFGPGTRLLVL.

The chain combines TRBV14 with TRBJ2-3; D remains unclear. Germline V gene sequence: CDR1 SGHDN, CDR2 FVKESK. Trimming removed 0 bases from V and 1 base from J, with 8 bases in between. CDR3 length: 15 residues. CDR3 in DNA: TGTGCCAGCAGCCAAGATCAAATACGCACAGATACGCAGTATTTT. Translated, it gives CASSQDQIRTDTQYF.

V is TRBV28 and J is TRBJ1-2; D call uncertain. Germline values: CDR1 MDHEN, CDR2 SYDVKM. Trimming removed 5 bases at V and 8 bases at J, with 12 bases between. The CDR3 length is 12 residues. CDR3 sequence: CASSLETGGYTF. The CDR3 nucleotides read TGTGCCAGCAGTCTGGAGACGGGCGGCTACACCTTC.

The chain recombines TRBV28 with TRBJ1-4, with TRBD1 identical over 8 bases. The CDR3 covers 14 residues. V lost 8 bases to trimming and J lost 6 bases; unmatched junction nucleotides: 8. Germline V gene data show CDR1 as MDHEN and CDR2 as SYDVKM. The CDR3 sequence: CASRSGGTDEKLFF. The CDR3 DNA follows: TGTGCCAGCCGTTCAGGGGGCACTGATGAAAAACTGTTTTTT.

The chain combines TRBV10-2 with TRBJ1-5, with 9 bases aligning to TRBD1. CDR3 length: 16 amino acids. Germline assignment: CDR1 WSHSY and CDR2 SAAADI. Germline trimming cut 4 bases from V and 0 bases from J; bases unmatched to any gene: 4. CDR3 in DNA: TGCGCCAGCAGTGCCGGACAGGGGAATAGCAATCAGCCCCAGCATTTT. This translates into CASSAGQGNSNQPQHF.

The chain joins TRBV28 to TRBJ2-1; 13 bases match TRBD2. The V and J ends lost 5 bases and 10 bases, in that order; junction bases with no gene match: 8. Per the germline V gene, CDR1 is MDHEN and CDR2 is SYDVKM. The CDR3 is 15 residues long. The CDR3 coding sequence is TGTGCCAGCAGTCCGCCGGGACTAGCGGGATGGGAGCAGTTCTTC. Its protein is CASSPPGLAGWEQFF.

V usage is TRBV7-9 and J usage is TRBJ1-4, with 9 bases lining up with TRBD1. The junction had 3 bases not matched to a gene; V was cut back by 0 bases and J by 7 bases. The CDR3 runs to 15 residues. The germline CDR1 and CDR2 sequences are SEHNR and FQNEAQ (reference sequence). DNA of the CDR3: TGTGCCAGCAGCTTAGCCGGGACAGGGCGTGAAAAACTGTTTTTT. Protein: CASSLAGTGREKLFF.

Regarding this clone: The same CDR3 can be traced to other DNA sequences in this sample. The genes are TRBV5-1 and TRBJ2-3; 14 nucleotides align to TRBD2. CDR1 is SGHRS and CDR2 is YFSETQ in the germline V gene. Trimming removed 4 bases from V and 4 bases from J; junction bases left unmatched: 8. The length of the CDR3 is 17 residues. In DNA form, the CDR3 reads TGCGCCAGCAGCCAGGGACTAGCGGGAGTTTTGTCAGATACGCAGTATTTT. Protein sequence: CASSQGLAGVLSDTQYF.

This clone turned up a few times. The chain couples TRBV6-6 to TRBJ1-2; TRBD1 aligns across 11 bases. The J segment lost 0 bases and the V segment lost 5 bases, leaving 5 bases of the junction unmatched. The CDR3 runs 16 residues. CDR1 and CDR2 (germline): MNHNY, SVGAGI (reference sequence). CDR3 in amino acids: CASSPDRGRANYGYTF. The CDR3 region has the DNA TGTGCCAGCAGTCCGGACAGGGGGCGAGCTAACTATGGCTACACCTTC.

The chain couples TRBV2 to TRBJ2-7; tentative D call: TRBD1 (6 bases). Germline V gene sequence: CDR1 SNHLY, CDR2 FYNNEI. The CDR3 sequence is 13 residues long. Trimming removed 3 bases from V and 5 bases from J, with 11 bases in between. The CDR3 here is CASSEHRANEQYF. The CDR3 DNA is TGTGCCAGCAGTGAGCACAGGGCGAACGAGCAGTACTTC. The entire variable domain, with the rest obtained from reference TRBV2 and TRBJ2-7, is as follows: EPEVTQTPSHQVTQMGQEVILRCVPISNHLYFYWYRQILGQKVEFLVSFYNNEISEKSEIFDDQFSVERPDGSNFTLKIRSTKLEDSAMYFCASSEHRANEQYFGPGTRLTVT.

The genes are TRBV2 and TRBJ2-7, with D hard to call. V was shortened by 2 bases and J by 2 bases, with 13 bases between the two germline ends. CDR1 and CDR2 from the germline V gene are SNHLY and FYNNEI. The CDR3 has 15 residues. CDR3 amino acids: CASSELVGLTYEQYF. Here the CDR3 DNA reads TGTGCCAGCAGTGAACTGGTAGGGTTAACCTACGAGCAGTACTTC.

The rearrangement joins TRBV28 to TRBJ2-3; D call uncertain. Germline V gene sequence: CDR1 MDHEN, CDR2 SYDVKM. Trimming took 5 bases from V and 2 from J, leaving 5 bases between them. This CDR3 is 12 amino acids long. CDR3 coding DNA: TGTGCCAGCAGTCCTAACACAGATACGCAGTATTTT. Translated, it gives CASSPNTDTQYF.

Points on this clone: Germline and junction disagree at one end, which may indicate a read error. This chain uses TRBV19 with TRBJ1-1; a weak D match, TRBD1 (5 bases). Germline lookup yields CDR1 LNHDA and CDR2 SQIVND (reference sequence). The CDR3 is 13 amino acids. The CDR3 protein is CASSIGGNSEAFF. Here the CDR3 DNA reads TGTGCCAGTAGTATTGGGGGGAACAGTGAAGCTTTCTTT.

The chain uses TRBV18 and TRBJ2-5, with D perhaps TRBD1 (5 bases). V lost 6 bases to trimming and J lost 2 bases, with 16 bases between them. Germline V lookup: CDR1 KGHSH, CDR2 LQKENI. CDR3 size: 15 residues. DNA for the CDR3: TGTGCCAGCTCGGTAGGAGCAGGGTTACAAGAGACCCAGTACTTC. This gives the protein CASSVGAGLQETQYF.